This T cell receptor beta chain was found in a study of blood T cell repertoires in COVID-19. Study details: Samples came from the United States, Italy and Spain, spanning acute and convalescent COVID-19. From T cells, B-cell-depleted T cells, or PBMCs came the material, which was cDNA or gDNA.

CDR1 is SGDLS and CDR2 is YYNGEE in the germline V gene. V dropped 4 bases and J dropped 5; count of bases not matched to a gene: 10. CDR3 length: 16 amino acids. Original processing notes: Amplification of reference gene primers was used by the study to estimate nucleated cell counts. This table comes from immunoSEQ multiplex PCR, and its TCRdb copy is limited to in-frame clones, with some not included. The DNA gave D and trimming, while V, J and clone size come from that table. The data hold around 160,000 clones, with 85% observed a single time. This TCR derives from a woman between 35 and 50 years old with active or convalescent COVID-19. The specimen was peripheral blood. This chain uses TRBV9 with TRBJ2-5; 11 nucleotides agree with TRBD1. The CDR3 nucleotides read TGTGCCAGCAGCACGATAGGACAGGGGGCTTGGGAGACCCAGTACTTC. Protein product: CASSTIGQGAWETQYF.